This record looks at one T cell receptor beta chain sequence and its context. This clone was seen only once. The antigen it binds to is not known. Per-base quality was not reported, and no clone a single base away is much larger than it. The library was obtained by the immunoSEQ multiplex PCR assay. TCR beta CDR3 sequencing was performed on DNA from the cultured, isolated CD4+ T cells. Processing in the source paper ran as follows. Non-productive TCR sequences were removed, reads were trimmed to the CDR3 region, and CDR3s of at least 7 amino acids were retained. The MANAFEST web app was used to identify antigen-specific clonotypes by comparing expansion in peptide wells with expansion in reference cultures. To count as positive, a clone had to show expansion at FDR<0.05 compared with the reference and with all other wells, an odds ratio above 5, and a frequency above 0.1% in two replicate wells. A clonotype was defined as cross-reactive if the clonotype was significantly expanded both in SARS-CoV-2 spike wells and in at least one common cold coronavirus spike condition. Using the stringdist R package, CDR3 similarity was measured by Levenshtein distance, and unrooted trees were constructed with ape in R 3.6.1. TCRdb took over this immuneACCESS table, retaining in-frame rearrangements with V and J assigned. Such tables are incomplete; in checked studies, under half of the missing clones stem from an unresolved V gene, and the remainder is unexplained. For V, J and clone size, that table is used; D and trimming come from the DNA. Present in this sample are some 23,000 clones, roughly two thirds of which were seen just once. 8.2% of the sample lies in the top ten.

The sample is drawn from a study of vaccination effects on CD4 cells after COVID-19 (dated by TCRdb to the early 2020s). Looking at the study overall: Across the study, the median time from the second dose to post-vaccine sampling was 72 days (range 14 to 241). In the study, cultures from other donors were sequenced using the Oncomine TCR Beta short-read assay on an Illumina iSeq 100. Altogether, some ten COVID-19 convalescent patients and several SARS-CoV-2-naive healthy vaccine recipients made up the full study. SARS-CoV-2 spike-specific CD4+ TCR repertoires were compared before and after mRNA vaccination in COVID-19 convalescent patients and in infection-naive vaccine recipients. Overall study outcomes, separate from this receptor: In healthy vaccine recipients, vaccine-induced clones were almost all SARS-CoV-2 mono-reactive, with only 1 of 255 cross-reactive with common cold coronaviruses. The study was limited by a small number of convalescent patients and lacked early post-infection timepoints. Marked clonal contraction was observed in both infection-induced and vaccine-induced clones at late post-vaccination timepoints, consistent with waning T cell responses.

In the ViraFEST assay, PBMC were stimulated with viral peptide pools, and TCR sequencing was then used to find antigen-specific CD4+ T cell clonotypes based on their expansion. After around eleven days of culture, CD4+ T cells were isolated with the EasySep CD4+ T cell isolation kit. Two doses of either the BNT162b2 or the mRNA-1273 mRNA SARS-CoV-2 vaccine were administered to participants. The absence of prior SARS-CoV-2 infection in healthy vaccine recipients was confirmed by negative nucleocapsid antibodies before and after vaccination. Some 2 million PBMC per well were cultured in IMDM with about 5.4% human AB serum, 9 to 10 IU/ml IL-2 and gentamicin, plus 10 ug/ml peptides. On days 3 and 7, half of the culture medium was replaced with fresh IL-2-containing medium. Unless noted otherwise, every peptide stimulation condition was cultured in triplicate wells. PBMC were separated from whole blood using Ficoll-Paque Plus gradient centrifugation and were then either cryopreserved at -140C or used fresh. Overlapping peptide pools spanned the spike proteins of SARS-CoV-2 and the common cold coronaviruses HCoV-NL63, HCoV-OC43 and HCoV-229E. The QIAamp micro DNA kit was used to extract genomic DNA from the cultured CD4+ T cells.

The germline V gene encodes CDR1 LGHDT and CDR2 YNNKEL (reference sequence). Taken from cysteine to phenylalanine, the CDR3 has 12 residues. Of all the DNA, just the CDR3 is kept, 36 bases in frame from base 1. V gives up 3 bases and J gives up 10 bases, and the segment between their germline ends measures 12 bases. The rearrangement combines TRBV3-1 (or the pseudogene TRBV3-2) with TRBJ1-1, and perhaps TRBD1 as D gene, on 6 matching bases. Sequenced material: CD4+ T cells from PBMCs cultured with SARS-CoV-2 spike peptides, taken after COVID-19 vaccination. The cell subset or site label of this sample denotes: SARS-CoV-2 spike overlapping peptide pool stimulation. This TCR was recovered from a human donor who received a COVID-19 vaccine. The CDR3 here reads CASSHGTGRAFF. The nucleotides read TGTGCCAGCAGCCACGGAACAGGGAGAGCTTTCTTT.